This T cell receptor (beta chain) is from a study of blood T cell repertoires in COVID-19. Turning to the study itself: Samples taken during acute and convalescent COVID-19 were collected in the United States, Italy and Spain. The analysed material was cDNA or gDNA that came from T cells, B-cell-depleted T cells, or PBMCs.

The length of the CDR3 is 15 residues. The ends lost 5 bases at V and 11 bases at J; junction bases unmatched: 14. CDR1 is SEHNR and CDR2 is FQNEAQ in the germline V gene (reference sequence). Original handling: Reference gene primer amplification yielded estimated nucleated cell counts. Using immunoSEQ multiplex PCR, the repertoire was profiled, and TCRdb retains in-frame clones only, with some absent. The V and J calls and clone size come from that table; D and trimming were worked out from the DNA. The sample records a few hundred thousand clones, around nine tenths being singletons. This rearrangement joins TRBV7-9 to TRBJ2-1; 8 bases are a match to TRBD2. Sequenced: peripheral blood. The TCR was taken from a woman aged 40 to 50 who had recovered from COVID-19. The CDR3 nucleotides are TGTGCCAGCAGCCCCCGGGGGGGAAACCTTGACCAGCAGTTCTTC. Amino acid sequence: CASSPRGGNLDQQFF.